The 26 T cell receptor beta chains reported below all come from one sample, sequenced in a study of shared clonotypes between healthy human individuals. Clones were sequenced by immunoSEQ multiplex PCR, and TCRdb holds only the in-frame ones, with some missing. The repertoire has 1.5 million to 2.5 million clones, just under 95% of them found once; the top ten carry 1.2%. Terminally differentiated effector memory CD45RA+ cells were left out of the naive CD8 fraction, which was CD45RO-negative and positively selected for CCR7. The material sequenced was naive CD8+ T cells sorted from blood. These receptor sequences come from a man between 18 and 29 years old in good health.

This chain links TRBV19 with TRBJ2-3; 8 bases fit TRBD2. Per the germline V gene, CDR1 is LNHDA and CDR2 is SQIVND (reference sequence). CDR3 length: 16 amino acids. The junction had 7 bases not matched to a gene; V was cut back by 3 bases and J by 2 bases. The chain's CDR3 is CASSIDPGGDTDTQYF. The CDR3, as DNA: TGTGCCAGTAGTATCGATCCGGGGGGGGACACAGATACGCAGTATTTT.

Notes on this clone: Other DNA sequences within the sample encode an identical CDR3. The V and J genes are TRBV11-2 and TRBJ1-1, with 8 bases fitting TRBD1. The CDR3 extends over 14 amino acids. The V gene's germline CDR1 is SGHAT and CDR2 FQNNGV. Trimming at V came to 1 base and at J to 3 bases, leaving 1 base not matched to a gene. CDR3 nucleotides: TGTGCCAGCAGCTTAGCAGGGGGCTACACTGAAGCTTTCTTT. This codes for CASSLAGGYTEAFF.

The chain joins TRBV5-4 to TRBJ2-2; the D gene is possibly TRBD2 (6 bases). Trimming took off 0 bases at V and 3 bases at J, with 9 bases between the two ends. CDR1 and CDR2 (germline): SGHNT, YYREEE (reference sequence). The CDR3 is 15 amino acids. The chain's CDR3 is CASSLAGGDTGELFF. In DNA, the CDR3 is TGTGCCAGCAGCTTGGCCGGGGGAGACACCGGGGAGCTGTTTTTT.

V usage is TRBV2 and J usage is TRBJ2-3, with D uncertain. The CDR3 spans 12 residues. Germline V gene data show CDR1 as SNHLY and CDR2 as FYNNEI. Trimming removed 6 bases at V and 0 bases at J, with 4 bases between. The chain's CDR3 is CASSYSTDTQYF. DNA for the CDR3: TGTGCCAGCAGCTACAGCACAGATACGCAGTATTTT.

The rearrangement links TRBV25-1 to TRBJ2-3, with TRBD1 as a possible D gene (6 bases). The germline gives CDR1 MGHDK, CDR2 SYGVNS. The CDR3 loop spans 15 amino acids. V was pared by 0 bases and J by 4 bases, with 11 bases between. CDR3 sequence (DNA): TGTGCCAGCAGTGAATATGCAGGGGTCCCAGATACGCAGTATTTT. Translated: CASSEYAGVPDTQYF.

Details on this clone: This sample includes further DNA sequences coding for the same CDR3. The DNA for the CDR3 is TGCGCCAGCAGCTTGGGACCGGCAGACTATGGCTACACCTTC. This codes for CASSLGPADYGYTF. The V gene is TRBV5-1, the J gene TRBJ1-2, with no clear D. Germline CDR1 and CDR2: SGHRS and YFSETQ. The CDR3 consists of 14 residues. Trimming shortened V by 0 bases and J by 3 bases, and 9 bases separated the two germline ends.

The DNA of the CDR3 is TGCGCCAGCAGCCAAATCCACAAAGAAACGGGCAATGAGCAGTTCTTC. Protein sequence: CASSQIHKETGNEQFF. This chain connects TRBV4-3 to TRBJ2-1; the D is unclear. Germline values: CDR1 LGHNA, CDR2 YSLEER. Trimming pared 2 bases from V and 6 bases from J, leaving 17 bases between. The CDR3 contains 16 residues.

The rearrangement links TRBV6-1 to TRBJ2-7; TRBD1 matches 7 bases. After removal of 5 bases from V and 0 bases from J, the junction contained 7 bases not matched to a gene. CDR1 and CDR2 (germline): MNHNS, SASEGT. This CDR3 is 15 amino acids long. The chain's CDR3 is CASSPLGTVSYEQYF. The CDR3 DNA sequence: TGTGCCAGCAGTCCCCTTGGGACAGTCTCCTACGAGCAGTACTTC.

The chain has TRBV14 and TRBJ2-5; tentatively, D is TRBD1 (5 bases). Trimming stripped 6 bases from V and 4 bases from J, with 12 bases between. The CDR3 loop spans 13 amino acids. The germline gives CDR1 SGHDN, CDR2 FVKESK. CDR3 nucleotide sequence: TGTGCCAGCAGACCAAGGGGATTAGAGACCCAGTACTTC. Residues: CASRPRGLETQYF.

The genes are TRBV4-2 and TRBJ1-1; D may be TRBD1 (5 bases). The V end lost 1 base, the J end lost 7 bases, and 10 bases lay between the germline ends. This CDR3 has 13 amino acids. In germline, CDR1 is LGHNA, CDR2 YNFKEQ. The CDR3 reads CASSQVTGVEAFF. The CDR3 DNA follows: TGTGCCAGCAGCCAAGTCACGGGGGTTGAAGCTTTCTTT.

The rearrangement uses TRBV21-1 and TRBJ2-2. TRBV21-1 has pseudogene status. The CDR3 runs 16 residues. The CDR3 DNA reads TGTGCCAGCAGCAAAGTTAACAGGGAGGCGGCCGGGGAGCTGTTTTTT. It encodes CASSKVNREAAGELFF.

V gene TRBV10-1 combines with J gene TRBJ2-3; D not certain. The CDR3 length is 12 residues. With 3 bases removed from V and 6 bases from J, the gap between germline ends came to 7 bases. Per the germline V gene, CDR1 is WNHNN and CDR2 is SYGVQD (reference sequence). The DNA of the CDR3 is TGCGCCAGCAGTGATCGATCGGATACGCAGTATTTT. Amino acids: CASSDRSDTQYF.

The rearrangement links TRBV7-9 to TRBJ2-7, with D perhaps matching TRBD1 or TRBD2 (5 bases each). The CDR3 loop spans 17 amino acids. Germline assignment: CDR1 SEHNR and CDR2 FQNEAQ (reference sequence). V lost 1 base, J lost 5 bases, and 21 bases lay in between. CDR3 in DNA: TGTGCCAGCAGCTTAGTTTCGGGACCCCAAGGGAAAGACGAGCAGTACTTC. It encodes CASSLVSGPQGKDEQYF. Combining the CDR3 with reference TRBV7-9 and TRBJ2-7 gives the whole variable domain DTGVSQNPRHKITKRGQNVTFRCDPISEHNRLYWYRQTLGQGPEFLTYFQNEAQLEKSRLLSDRFSAERPKGSFSTLEIQRTEQGDSAMYLCASSLVSGPQGKDEQYFGPGTRLTVT.

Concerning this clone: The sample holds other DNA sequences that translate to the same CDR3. CDR3 coding DNA: TGCGCCAGCAGCCCCTCGGGATCCTACGAGCAGTACTTC. This encodes CASSPSGSYEQYF. The rearrangement joins TRBV4-1 to TRBJ2-7, with D perhaps matching TRBD2 (5 bases). CDR3 length: 13 amino acids. Germline CDR1 and CDR2: MGHRA and YSYEKL. V was trimmed by 4 bases and J by 1 base, leaving 8 bases between them.

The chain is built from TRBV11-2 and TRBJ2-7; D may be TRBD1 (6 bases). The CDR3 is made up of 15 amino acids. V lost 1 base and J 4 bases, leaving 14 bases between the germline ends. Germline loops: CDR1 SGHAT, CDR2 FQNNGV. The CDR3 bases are TGTGCCAGCAGCTTAGGGGGACACCTTAATTACGAGCAGTACTTC. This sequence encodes CASSLGGHLNYEQYF.

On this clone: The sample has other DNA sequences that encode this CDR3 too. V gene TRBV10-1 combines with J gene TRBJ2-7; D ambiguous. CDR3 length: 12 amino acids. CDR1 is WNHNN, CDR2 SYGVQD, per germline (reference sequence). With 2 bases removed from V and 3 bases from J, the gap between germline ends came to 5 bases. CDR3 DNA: TGCGCCAGCAGTGAGGGCGACTACGAGCAGTACTTC. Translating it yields CASSEGDYEQYF.

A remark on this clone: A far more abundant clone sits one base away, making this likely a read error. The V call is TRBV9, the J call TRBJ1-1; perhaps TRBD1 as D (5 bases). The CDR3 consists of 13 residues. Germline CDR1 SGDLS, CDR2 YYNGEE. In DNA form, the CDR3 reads TGTGCCAGCAGCGTAGGGGGGAACCCTGAAGCTTTCTTT. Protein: CASSVGGNPEAFF.

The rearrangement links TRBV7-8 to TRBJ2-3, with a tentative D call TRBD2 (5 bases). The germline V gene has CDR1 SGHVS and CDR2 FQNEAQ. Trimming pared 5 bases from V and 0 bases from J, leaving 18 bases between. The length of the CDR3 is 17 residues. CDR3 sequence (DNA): TGTGCCAGCAGCCCACCCCCCGGGGTTACCAGCACAGATACGCAGTATTTT. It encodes CASSPPPGVTSTDTQYF.

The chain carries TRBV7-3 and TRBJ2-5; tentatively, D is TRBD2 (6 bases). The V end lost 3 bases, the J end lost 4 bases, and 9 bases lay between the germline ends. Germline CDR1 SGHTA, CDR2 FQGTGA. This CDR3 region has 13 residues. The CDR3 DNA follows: TGTGCCAGCAGCTTTGGGGGGTCAGAGACCCAGTACTTC. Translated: CASSFGGSETQYF. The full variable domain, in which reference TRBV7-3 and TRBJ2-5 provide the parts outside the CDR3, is GAGVSQTPSNKVTEKGKYVELRCDPISGHTALYWYRQSLGQGPEFLIYFQGTGAADDSGLPNDRFFAVRPEGSVSTLKIQRTERGDSAVYLCASSFGGSETQYFGPGTRLLVL.

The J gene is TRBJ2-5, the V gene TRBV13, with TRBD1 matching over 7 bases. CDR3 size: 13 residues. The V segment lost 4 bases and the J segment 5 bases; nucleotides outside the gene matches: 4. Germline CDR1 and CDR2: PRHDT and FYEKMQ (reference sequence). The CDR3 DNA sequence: TGTGCCAGCAGCTCGACAGGGAGTGAGACCCAGTACTTC. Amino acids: CASSSTGSETQYF.

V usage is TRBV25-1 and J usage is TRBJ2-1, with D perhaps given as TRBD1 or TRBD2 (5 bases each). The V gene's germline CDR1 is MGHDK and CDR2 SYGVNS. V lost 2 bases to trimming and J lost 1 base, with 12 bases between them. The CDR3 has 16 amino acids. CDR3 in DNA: TGTGCCAGCAGTGAAGGGGCGCTAGCTTCCTACAATGAGCAGTTCTTC. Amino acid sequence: CASSEGALASYNEQFF.

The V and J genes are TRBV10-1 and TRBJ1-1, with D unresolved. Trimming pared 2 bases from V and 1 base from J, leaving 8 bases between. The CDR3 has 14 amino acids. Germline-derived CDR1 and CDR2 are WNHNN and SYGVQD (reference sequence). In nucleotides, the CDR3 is TGCGCCAGCAGTGAGAGGCAGCCGAACACTGAAGCTTTCTTT. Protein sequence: CASSERQPNTEAFF.

The CDR3 spells CASSAQALSGNTIYF. CDR3 DNA: TGCGCCAGCAGTGCACAGGCGCTCTCTGGAAACACCATATATTTT. This chain links TRBV10-2 with TRBJ1-3; possibly TRBD1 for D (5 bases). Trimming stripped 4 bases from V and 0 bases from J, with 10 bases between. In germline, CDR1 is WSHSY, CDR2 SAAADI. The CDR3 extends over 15 amino acids.

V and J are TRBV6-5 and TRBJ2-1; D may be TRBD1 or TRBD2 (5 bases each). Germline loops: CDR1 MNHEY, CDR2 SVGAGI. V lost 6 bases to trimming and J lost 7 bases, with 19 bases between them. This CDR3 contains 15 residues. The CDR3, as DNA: TGTGCCAGCAGCCCCGGGACGCCCTCTGTGAATGAGCAGTTCTTC. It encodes CASSPGTPSVNEQFF.

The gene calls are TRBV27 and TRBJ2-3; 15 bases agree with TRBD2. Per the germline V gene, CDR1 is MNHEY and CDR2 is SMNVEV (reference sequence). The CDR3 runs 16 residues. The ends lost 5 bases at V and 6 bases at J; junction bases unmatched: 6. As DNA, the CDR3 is TGTGCCAGCAGTGATGGACTAGCGGGGGGGCAGGATACGCAGTATTTT. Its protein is CASSDGLAGGQDTQYF.

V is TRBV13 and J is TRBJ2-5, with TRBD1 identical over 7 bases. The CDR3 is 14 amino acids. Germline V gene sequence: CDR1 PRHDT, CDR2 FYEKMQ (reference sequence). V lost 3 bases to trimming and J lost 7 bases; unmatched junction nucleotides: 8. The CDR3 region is CASSFDRDIVTQYF. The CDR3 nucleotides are TGTGCCAGCAGCTTTGACAGGGATATTGTGACCCAGTACTTC.